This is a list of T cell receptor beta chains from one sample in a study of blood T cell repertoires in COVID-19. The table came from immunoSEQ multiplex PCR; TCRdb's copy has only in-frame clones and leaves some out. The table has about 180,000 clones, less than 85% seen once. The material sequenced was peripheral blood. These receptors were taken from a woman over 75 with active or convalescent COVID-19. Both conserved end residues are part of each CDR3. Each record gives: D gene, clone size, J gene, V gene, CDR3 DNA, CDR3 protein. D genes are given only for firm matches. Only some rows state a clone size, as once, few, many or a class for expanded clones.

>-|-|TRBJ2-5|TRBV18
TGTGCCAGCTCACCATCGTCCGCAGAAGAGACCCAGTACTTC
CASSPSSAEETQYF
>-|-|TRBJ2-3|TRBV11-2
TGTGCCAGCAGCTTACTTGTTTCTGATACGCAGTATTTT
CASSLLVSDTQYF
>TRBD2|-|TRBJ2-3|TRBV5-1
TGCGCCAGCAGCTCGGCGGGAGTTGGCACAGATACGCAGTATTTT
CASSSAGVGTDTQYF
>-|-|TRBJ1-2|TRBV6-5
TGTGCCAGCAGTTATCTCAGTCAGGGAGGTAACTATGGCTACACCTTC
CASSYLSQGGNYGYTF
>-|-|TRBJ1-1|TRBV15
TGTGCCACCAGCAGAGATCTCGGTAAATACACTGAAGCTTTCTTT
CATSRDLGKYTEAFF
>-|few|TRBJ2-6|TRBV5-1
TGCGCCAGCAGCTTGGCCATATATGCAGGGTCTGGGGCCAACGTCCTGACTTTC
CASSLAIYAGSGANVLTF
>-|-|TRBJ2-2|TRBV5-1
TGCGCCAGCAGCTTGGCCAATCTCGGCACCGGGGAGCTGTTTTTT
CASSLANLGTGELFF
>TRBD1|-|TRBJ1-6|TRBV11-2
TGTGCCAGCAGCGCCCCGACAGGGGAGGGATCACCCCTCCACTTT
CASSAPTGEGSPLHF
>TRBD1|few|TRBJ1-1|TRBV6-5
TGTGCCAGCACGGACAGGGCGGGCGCTGAAGCTTTCTTT
CASTDRAGAEAFF
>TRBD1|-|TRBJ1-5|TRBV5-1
TGCGCCAGCAGCCCGGGACAGGAAAATAGCAATCAGCCCCAGCATTTT
CASSPGQENSNQPQHF
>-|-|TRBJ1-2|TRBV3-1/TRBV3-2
TGTGCCAGCAGCCTCAACTTCGGCTACACCTTC
CASSLNFGYTF
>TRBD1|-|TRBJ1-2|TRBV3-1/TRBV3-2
TGTGCCAGCAGCCAAAAGATTCAGGGGGTAGCTGGCTACACCTTC
CASSQKIQGVAGYTF
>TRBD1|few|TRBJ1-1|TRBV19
TGTGCCACTACCAGGGACAGGAACACTGAAGCTTTCTTT
CATTRDRNTEAFF
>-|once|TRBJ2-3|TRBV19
TGTGCCAGTAGTCCCGACTGGGGACTTAGCACAGATACGCAGTATTTT
CASSPDWGLSTDTQYF
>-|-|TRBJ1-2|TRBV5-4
TGTGCCAGCAGCTTGGAGTGGGGGGACTACACCTTC
CASSLEWGDYTF
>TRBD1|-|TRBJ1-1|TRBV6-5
TGTGCCAGCAGTTATATGGACAGGGGAAACACTGAAGCTTTCTTT
CASSYMDRGNTEAFF
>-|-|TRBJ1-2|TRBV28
TGTGCCAGCAGTCAGGACAGCTATGGCTACACCTTC
CASSQDSYGYTF
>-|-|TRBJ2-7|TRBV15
TGTGCCACCAGCAGAGAATGGGGCCACGAGCAGTACTTC
CATSREWGHEQYF
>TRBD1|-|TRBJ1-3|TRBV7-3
TGTGCCAGCAGCTTAAGGGGTCAGGGGGTCTCTGGAAACACCATATATTTT
CASSLRGQGVSGNTIYF